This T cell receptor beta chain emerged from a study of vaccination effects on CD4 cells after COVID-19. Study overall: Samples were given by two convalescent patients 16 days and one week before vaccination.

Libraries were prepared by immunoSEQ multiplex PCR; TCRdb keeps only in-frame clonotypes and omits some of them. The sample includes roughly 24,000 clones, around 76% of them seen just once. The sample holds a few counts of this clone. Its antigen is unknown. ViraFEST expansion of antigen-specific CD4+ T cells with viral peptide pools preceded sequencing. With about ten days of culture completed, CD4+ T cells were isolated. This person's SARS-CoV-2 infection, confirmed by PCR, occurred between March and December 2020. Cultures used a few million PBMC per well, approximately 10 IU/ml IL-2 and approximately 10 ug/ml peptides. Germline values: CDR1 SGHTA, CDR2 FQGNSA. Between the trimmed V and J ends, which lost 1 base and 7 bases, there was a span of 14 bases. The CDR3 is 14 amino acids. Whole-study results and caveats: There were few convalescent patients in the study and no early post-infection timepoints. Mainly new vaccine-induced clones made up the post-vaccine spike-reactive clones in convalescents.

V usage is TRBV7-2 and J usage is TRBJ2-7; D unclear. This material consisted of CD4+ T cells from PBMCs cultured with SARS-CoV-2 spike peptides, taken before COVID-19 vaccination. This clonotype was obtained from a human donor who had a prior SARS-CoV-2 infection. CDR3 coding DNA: TGTGCCAGCAGCTTAGTACACGTGGCTCGGGAGCAGTACTTC. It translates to CASSLVHVAREQYF.